The 6 T cell receptor beta chains in this list originate from one sample, sequenced in a study of early T cells in non-severe SARS-CoV-2 infection. TCRdb re-analysed the 5' RACE reads in MiXCR, keeping a single row per CDR3 protein. The sample holds around 98,000 distinct CDR3 sequences, 9.5% to 12% seen once. The sample consisted of whole blood. Receptors originate from an adult who was a healthcare worker with PCR-confirmed SARS-CoV-2 infection or an uninfected control (not recorded which).

The table lists this clonotype with many counts. Here the CDR3 reads CASSLGTSGRGDTQYF. The CDR3 nucleotides read TGTGCCAGCAGCTTAGGAACTAGCGGGAGAGGAGATACGCAGTATTTT. The chain employs TRBV7-9 and TRBJ2-3; TRBD2 matches at 11 bases. This CDR3 contains 16 residues. Germline V gene sequence: CDR1 SEHNR, CDR2 FQNEAQ (reference sequence). The V and J ends lost 1 base and 5 bases, in that order; junction bases with no gene match: 5.

The V gene is TRBV20-1, the J gene TRBJ2-3; D is possibly TRBD1 (5 bases). Germline CDR1 reads DFQATT; CDR2 reads SNEGSKA (reference sequence). The CDR3 is 15 amino acids. Trimming took off 0 bases at V and 4 bases at J, with 14 bases between the two ends. This CDR3 is CSARDQGRRADTQYF. The CDR3 DNA follows: TGCAGTGCTAGAGATCAGGGCCGCCGTGCAGATACGCAGTATTTT.

Ten or more counts support this clonotype. The chain uses TRBV27 and TRBJ1-2; no reliable D call. CDR3 length: 11 amino acids. Germline CDR1 reads MNHEY; CDR2 reads SMNVEV (reference sequence). V lost 6 bases and J 5 bases, leaving 7 bases between the germline ends. The CDR3 DNA follows: TGTGCCAGCAGGGCGGGATATGGCTACACCTTC. Encoded protein: CASRAGYGYTF.

This clonotype was observed many times. This rearrangement joins TRBV7-9 to TRBJ1-2, with 7 bases lining up with TRBD1. Trimming removed 5 bases from V and 1 base from J; junction bases left unmatched: 19. The CDR3 loop spans 19 amino acids. CDR1 is SEHNR, CDR2 FQNEAQ, per germline (reference sequence). The CDR3 DNA reads TGTGCCAGCAGCCCTCGCAGGAAGGTTTTTACAGGGGATAACTATGGCTACACCTTC. This translates into CASSPRRKVFTGDNYGYTF.

The table lists this clonotype with a few counts. This chain connects TRBV7-9 to TRBJ2-1; D is undetermined. Germline CDR1 SEHNR, CDR2 FQNEAQ (reference sequence). The CDR3 totals 15 residues. V lost 0 bases and J 7 bases, leaving 13 bases between the germline ends. CDR3 amino acids: CASSLAPETWNEQFF. The DNA of the CDR3 is TGTGCCAGCAGCTTAGCGCCCGAAACCTGGAATGAGCAGTTCTTC.

This clonotype was detected ten times or more. This sequence joins TRBV19 and TRBJ1-2, with TRBD1 as a possible D gene (5 bases). Germline CDR1 reads LNHDA; CDR2 reads SQIVND (reference sequence). The ends were cut back, 3 bases at V and 5 bases at J, with 10 bases in the middle. This CDR3 has 13 amino acids. As DNA, the CDR3 is TGTGCCAGTAGTATGGTCGACAGTTATGGCTACACCTTC. Residues: CASSMVDSYGYTF.